The sequence of this T cell receptor (beta chain) was determined in a study of cytomegalovirus exposure and HLA in healthy donors. This CDR3 spans 14 amino acids. The ends were cut back, 4 bases at V and 0 bases at J, with 8 bases in the middle. The germline gives CDR1 SGHNT, CDR2 YYREEE (reference sequence). This table comes from immunoSEQ multiplex PCR, and its TCRdb copy is limited to in-frame clones, with some not included. The sample lists tens of thousands of clones, about 91% seen once, with 1.4% to 1.5% in the top ten. Sequenced: PBMCs. The chain recombines TRBV5-4 with TRBJ2-1, with a weak D call TRBD2 (6 bases). The origin of this receptor is a man aged 18-30 years in good health and CMV-seronegative. The DNA for the CDR3 is TGTGCCAGCAGCAAGACTAGCTCCTACAATGAGCAGTTCTTC. Encoded protein: CASSKTSSYNEQFF.